The 18 T cell receptor beta chains below come from one sample, sequenced in a study of shared T cell receptors in the human thymus. Data came from immunoSEQ multiplex PCR; TCRdb stores just in-frame clones and leaves some out. The sample gives 600,000 to 900,000 clones, 70% to 90% of which show up once; roughly 0.01% is in the top ten. The sample also formed part of further work on human thymus T cells.

Sequencing was carried out using thymocytes. Receptors were obtained from a girl less than two years old with a congenital heart defect.

CDR3 sequence reads: CASSAIHRGPDEQYF. Written as DNA, the CDR3 is TGCGCCAGCAGCGCTATTCACAGGGGCCCGGACGAGCAGTACTTC. This chain connects TRBV5-1 to TRBJ2-7; TRBD1 matches 7 bases. Germline CDR1 SGHRS, CDR2 YFSETQ. This CDR3 comprises 15 residues. The ends lost 4 bases at V and 5 bases at J; junction bases unmatched: 12.

The chain is built from TRBV5-6 and TRBJ2-1, with 7 bases fitting TRBD2. The CDR3 is made up of 16 amino acids. Unmatched junction bases numbered 7, after V lost 4 bases and J lost 0 bases. CDR1 and CDR2 from the germline V gene are SGHDT and YYEEEE. The CDR3 sequence is CASSPISGGSYNEQFF. The CDR3 DNA reads as TGTGCCAGCAGCCCGATCTCGGGGGGCTCCTACAATGAGCAGTTCTTC. Supplemented by reference TRBV5-6 and TRBJ2-1, the full variable domain reads DAGVTQSPTHLIKTRGQQVTLRCSPKSGHDTVSWYQQALGQGPQFIFQYYEEEERQRGNFPDRFSGHQFPNYSSELNVNALLLGDSALYLCASSPISGGSYNEQFFGPGTRLTVL.

The V and J genes are TRBV10-3 and TRBJ2-3, with a tentative D call TRBD1 (6 bases). This CDR3 is 16 amino acids long. V was trimmed by 3 bases and J by 3 bases, leaving 16 bases between them. CDR1 and CDR2 (germline): ENHRY, SYGVKD. The CDR3 loop is CAISETSGVRTDTQYF. CDR3 coding DNA: TGTGCCATCAGTGAAACGTCAGGGGTTAGGACAGATACGCAGTATTTT.

This chain joins TRBV2 and TRBJ2-3; D may be TRBD1 (5 bases). The ends were cut back, 5 bases at V and 0 bases at J, with 12 bases in the middle. From germline, CDR1 is SNHLY and CDR2 FYNNEI. The CDR3 has 15 amino acids. The CDR3 loop is CASSQGSPSTDTQYF. The DNA of the CDR3 is TGTGCCAGCAGTCAGGGCAGCCCTAGCACAGATACGCAGTATTTT.

V and J are TRBV27 and TRBJ2-2; weak D call: TRBD1 (5 bases). Germline lookup yields CDR1 MNHEY and CDR2 SMNVEV (reference sequence). CDR3 length: 13 amino acids. The V end was cut by 5 bases, the J end by 8 bases, with 12 bases between. The CDR3 reads CASSPTDSGELFF. DNA of the CDR3: TGTGCCAGCAGTCCCACCGACAGTGGGGAGCTGTTTTTT.

The chain joins TRBV7-2 to TRBJ2-3; D unclear. The CDR3 contains 15 residues. Trimming took 1 base from V and 8 from J, leaving 16 bases between them. From germline, CDR1 is SGHTA and CDR2 FQGNSA. The CDR3 here is CASSLVPQTSGTQYF. For the CDR3, the DNA is TGTGCCAGCAGCTTAGTCCCTCAGACCTCGGGTACGCAGTATTTT.

The V gene is TRBV6-5, the J gene TRBJ2-3; maybe TRBD2 (6 bases). V lost 0 bases, J lost 7 bases, and 14 bases lay in between. CDR3 length: 15 amino acids. Germline CDR1 MNHEY, CDR2 SVGAGI. The CDR3, as DNA: TGTGCCAGCAGTTACTCATCCCGGGACTCCCATACGCAGTATTTT. Its protein product is CASSYSSRDSHTQYF.

The CDR3 DNA follows: TGTGCCAGTAGTATAGGTCCGGGGTGGGGCTCTGGGGCCAACGTCCTGACTTTC. Protein: CASSIGPGWGSGANVLTF. The rearrangement joins TRBV19 to TRBJ2-6, with a tentative D call TRBD2 (5 bases). Deletions cut 1 base from V and 0 bases from J, with 13 bases between. Per germline, CDR1 LNHDA and CDR2 SQIVND (reference sequence). The CDR3 runs 18 residues.

This sequence joins TRBV28 and TRBJ1-1; D is undetermined. CDR1 and CDR2 (germline): MDHEN, SYDVKM. Trimming took off 5 bases at V and 0 bases at J, with 25 bases between the two ends. The CDR3 covers 19 residues. This chain's CDR3 is CASSPHRWATGLMNTEAFF. CDR3 bases: TGTGCCAGCAGTCCCCACCGTTGGGCCACCGGACTTATGAACACTGAAGCTTTCTTT.

The chain recombines TRBV7-9 with TRBJ2-7, with 10 bases fitting TRBD1. Germline V gene data show CDR1 as SEHNR and CDR2 as FQNEAQ (reference sequence). V gave up 4 bases and J gave up 3 bases; unmatched junction bases: 12. There are 17 residues in the CDR3. CDR3 sequence (DNA): TGTGCCAGCAGCTCGGCAGGGGGGGACAGGGGAATCTACGAGCAGTACTTC. The encoded protein is CASSSAGGDRGIYEQYF.

CDR3 protein: CASSQGGRFNYGYTF. CDR3 nucleotides: TGCGCCAGCAGCCAAGGGGGGAGGTTTAACTATGGCTACACCTTC. This chain joins TRBV4-1 and TRBJ1-2; perhaps TRBD1 as D (5 bases). The CDR3 has 15 residues. The ends were cut back, 1 base at V and 1 base at J, with 10 bases in the middle. Per the germline V gene, CDR1 is MGHRA and CDR2 is YSYEKL.

A word on this clone: Compared with germline, one end of the junction differs, possibly owing to a read error. The rearrangement uses TRBV5-1 and TRBJ1-2; no clear D gene. The CDR3 totals 13 residues. Germline values: CDR1 SGHRS, CDR2 YFSETQ. CDR3: CASSYRSNYGYTF. The CDR3, as DNA: TGCGCCAGCAGCTATCGCAGCAACTATGGTTACACCTTC.

The chain links TRBV2 to TRBJ1-1; D uncertain. V lost 0 bases to trimming and J lost 0 bases, with 26 bases between them. CDR1 SNHLY and CDR2 FYNNEI come from the germline V gene. This CDR3 has 21 residues. CDR3 DNA: TGTGCCAGCAGTGAAGCGCTACAGAGAACGTGGCTCGGACTTATGAACACTGAAGCTTTCTTT. Translated, it gives CASSEALQRTWLGLMNTEAFF.

This clone was observed a single time. V usage is TRBV5-1 and J usage is TRBJ1-4; TRBD1 agrees at 7 bases. The V and J ends lost 4 bases and 8 bases, in that order; junction bases with no gene match: 11. The CDR3 covers 15 residues. Germline V gene data show CDR1 as SGHRS and CDR2 as YFSETQ. CDR3 sequence (DNA): TGCGCCAGCAGCGCCTCCGGGACAGAAGAAGAAAAACTGTTTTTT. Amino acid sequence: CASSASGTEEEKLFF.

J is TRBJ2-7 and V is TRBV7-2; no clear D. CDR1 and CDR2 (germline): SGHTA, FQGNSA. The CDR3 spans 18 residues. V lost 2 bases and J lost 2, with 22 bases in between. CDR3 sequence: CASSLHRSEKQSPYEQYF. The CDR3 bases are TGTGCCAGCAGCTTACATAGGTCGGAAAAACAGAGTCCCTACGAGCAGTACTTC.

The CDR3 reads CASLQGTNTGELFF. The CDR3 region has the DNA TGTGCCAGCCTACAGGGAACCAACACCGGGGAGCTGTTTTTT. The chain has TRBV6-1 and TRBJ2-2, with D possibly TRBD1 on 6 matching bases. V dropped 8 bases and J dropped 2 bases, with 12 bases sitting between them. The CDR3 consists of 14 residues. The germline CDR1 and CDR2 sequences are MNHNS and SASEGT.

The rearrangement uses TRBV7-2 and TRBJ1-2, with D unclear. The ends were cut back, 1 base at V and 6 bases at J, with 6 bases in the middle. The germline V gene has CDR1 SGHTA and CDR2 FQGNSA. This CDR3 is 12 amino acids long. The CDR3 loop is CASSLGYHGYTF. The CDR3 coding sequence is TGTGCCAGCAGCTTAGGTTATCATGGCTACACCTTC.

The chain links TRBV28 to TRBJ2-3; 8 nucleotides match TRBD1. Germline V lookup: CDR1 MDHEN, CDR2 SYDVKM. This CDR3 is 16 amino acids long. Trimming cost V 5 bases and J 5 bases; bases outside gene matches: 12. CDR3 protein: CASSGRSDRVGDTQYF. CDR3 in DNA: TGTGCCAGCAGTGGCAGGTCGGACAGGGTAGGAGATACGCAGTATTTT.